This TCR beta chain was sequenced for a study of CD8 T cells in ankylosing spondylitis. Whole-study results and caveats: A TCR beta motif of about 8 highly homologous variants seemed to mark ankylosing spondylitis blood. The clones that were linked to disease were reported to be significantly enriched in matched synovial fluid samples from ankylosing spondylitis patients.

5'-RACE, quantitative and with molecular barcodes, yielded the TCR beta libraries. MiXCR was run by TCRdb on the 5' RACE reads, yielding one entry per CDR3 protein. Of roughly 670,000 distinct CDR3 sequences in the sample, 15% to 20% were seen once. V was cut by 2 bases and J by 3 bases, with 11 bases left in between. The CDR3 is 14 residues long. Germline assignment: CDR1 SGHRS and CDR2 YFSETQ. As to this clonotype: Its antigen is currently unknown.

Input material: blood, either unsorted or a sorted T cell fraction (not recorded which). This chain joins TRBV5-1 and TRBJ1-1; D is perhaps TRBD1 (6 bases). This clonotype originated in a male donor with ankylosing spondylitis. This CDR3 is CASSFNREDTEAFF. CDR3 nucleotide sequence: TGCGCCAGCAGCTTTAACAGGGAGGACACTGAAGCTTTCTTT.